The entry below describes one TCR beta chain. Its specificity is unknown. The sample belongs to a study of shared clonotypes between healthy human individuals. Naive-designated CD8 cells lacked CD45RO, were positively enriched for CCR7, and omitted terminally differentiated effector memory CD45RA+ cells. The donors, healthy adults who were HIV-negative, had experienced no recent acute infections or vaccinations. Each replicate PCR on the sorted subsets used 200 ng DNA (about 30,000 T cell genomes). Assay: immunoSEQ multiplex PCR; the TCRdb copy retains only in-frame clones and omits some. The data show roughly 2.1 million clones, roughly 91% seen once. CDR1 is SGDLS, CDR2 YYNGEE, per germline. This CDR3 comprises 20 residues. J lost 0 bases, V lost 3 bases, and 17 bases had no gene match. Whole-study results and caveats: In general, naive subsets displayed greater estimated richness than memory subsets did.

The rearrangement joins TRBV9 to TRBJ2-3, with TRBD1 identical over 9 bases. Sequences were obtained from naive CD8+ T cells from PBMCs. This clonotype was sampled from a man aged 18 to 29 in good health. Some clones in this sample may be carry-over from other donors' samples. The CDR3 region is CASSEPTSTTGTGSTDTQYF. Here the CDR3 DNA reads TGTGCCAGCAGCGAACCCACATCTACCACCGGGACAGGGAGCACAGATACGCAGTATTTT.